One sample yielded the 16 T cell receptor beta chains listed below, sequenced in a study of persistence of HIV-infected CD4 T cells. These TCRs are of unknown antigen specificity. The immunoSEQ assay was version 4, run in survey mode. Only in-frame clones appear in the TCRdb table, and some are missing; sequencing was by immunoSEQ multiplex PCR. The sample shows fewer than 40,000 clones, about four fifths of them seen only once. Cells were stimulated with CMV-infected fibroblast lysates at 8 to 10 ug/mL. Sorted nonresponding memory CD4+ T cells were CD40L-negative, CD69-negative, CD45RO-high. The sequences come from CD4+ T cells sorted from PBMCs after 18-hour stimulation, collected from a patient who received antiretroviral therapy. The receptors originated from an adult woman with HIV who was CMV-seropositive.

In its sample, this clone was seen once. The chain joins TRBV5-1 to TRBJ1-3, with a possible D match to TRBD1 (5 bases). Germline V gene data show CDR1 as SGHRS and CDR2 as YFSETQ. The CDR3 is made up of 18 amino acids. Between the trimmed V and J ends, which lost 0 bases and 0 bases, there was a span of 16 bases. CDR3 region: CASSLAPRQSFSGNTIYF. CDR3 DNA sequence: TGCGCCAGCAGCTTGGCCCCCCGACAGAGCTTCTCTGGAAACACCATATATTTT. Looking up the rest from reference TRBV5-1 and TRBJ1-3 gives the full variable domain: KAGVTQTPRYLIKTRGQQVTLSCSPISGHRSVSWYQQTPGQGLQFLFEYFSETQRNKGNFPGRFSGRQFSNSRSEMNVSTLELGDSALYLCASSLAPRQSFSGNTIYFGEGSWLTVV.

V gene TRBV6-5 combines with J gene TRBJ1-1; D ambiguous. The CDR3 totals 13 residues. Trimming pared 7 bases from V and 0 bases from J, leaving 9 bases between. Germline V gene sequence: CDR1 MNHEY, CDR2 SVGAGI. CDR3 loop: CASKNKLNTEAFF. DNA for the CDR3: TGTGCCAGCAAAAATAAGCTGAACACTGAAGCTTTCTTT.

The V and J genes are TRBV19 and TRBJ1-2; D gene uncertain. Germline V CDR1 and CDR2: LNHDA, SQIVND (reference sequence). V was cut by 5 bases and J by 3 bases, with 10 bases left in between. The CDR3 spans 13 residues. The CDR3 nucleotides read TGTGCCAGTAGTCCAACCAGTGACTATGGCTACACCTTC. It encodes CASSPTSDYGYTF.

This chain joins TRBV12-5 and TRBJ2-5; a possible D gene is TRBD2 (6 bases). The CDR3 covers 14 residues. Germline CDR1 and CDR2: LGHNT and FRNRAP. Trimming removed 5 bases from V and 2 bases from J, with 12 bases in between. As DNA, the CDR3 is TGTGCTAGTGGTCTGGGACTCCTACAAGAGACCCAGTACTTC. Its translation: CASGLGLLQETQYF.

The rearrangement joins TRBV11-3 to TRBJ1-1, with D unclear. V lost 2 bases to trimming and J lost 1 base, with 14 bases between them. CDR3 length: 16 amino acids. Germline CDR1 SGHNT, CDR2 YENEEA. The CDR3 sequence: CASSLSFFGENTEAFF. In DNA form, the CDR3 reads TGTGCCAGCAGCTTAAGTTTTTTTGGAGAGAACACTGAAGCTTTCTTT.

The chain employs TRBV27 and TRBJ2-3; D gene uncertain. There are 13 residues in the CDR3. Trimming stripped 0 bases from V and 8 bases from J, with 9 bases between. Per germline, CDR1 MNHEY and CDR2 SMNVEV (reference sequence). CDR3 DNA: TGTGCCAGCAGTTTATCAGTGACCGGTACGCAGTATTTT. Its protein product is CASSLSVTGTQYF.

The genes are TRBV6-6 and TRBJ2-5; a weak D match, TRBD2 (7 bases). CDR1 MNHNY and CDR2 SVGAGI come from the germline V gene (reference sequence). This CDR3 spans 14 amino acids. Trimming took 6 bases from V and 4 from J, leaving 15 bases between them. The CDR3 is CASRASGGGETQYF. In DNA, the CDR3 is TGTGCCAGCAGGGCTAGCGGAGGGGGAGAGACCCAGTACTTC.

V is TRBV30 and J is TRBJ1-1; no clear D. The germline CDR1 and CDR2 sequences are GTSNPN and SVGIG (reference sequence). The CDR3 is made up of 19 amino acids. The V end lost 2 bases, the J end lost 0 bases, and 25 bases lay between the germline ends. Here the CDR3 DNA reads TGTGCCTGGAGTCCAACCCCTCTCGGACGGCTTCCCATGAACACTGAAGCTTTCTTT. Protein product: CAWSPTPLGRLPMNTEAFF.

The chain employs TRBV3-1 (or the pseudogene TRBV3-2) and TRBJ2-1; 7 bases agree with TRBD1. Looked up from germline, CDR1 is LGHDT and CDR2 is YNNKEL (reference sequence). V gave up 1 base and J gave up 4 bases; unmatched junction bases: 4. The CDR3 totals 15 residues. This CDR3 is CASSQGQGGYNEQFF. CDR3 nucleotide sequence: TGTGCCAGCAGCCAAGGACAGGGTGGGTACAATGAGCAGTTCTTC.

This chain connects TRBV5-4 to TRBJ2-2; D perhaps matches TRBD1 (6 bases). V lost 0 bases and J lost 5, with 20 bases in between. The germline CDR1 and CDR2 sequences are SGHNT and YYREEE (reference sequence). The CDR3 spans 18 residues. The CDR3: CASSLGGQSARGTGELFF. CDR3 DNA: TGTGCCAGCAGCTTGGGCGGCCAAAGTGCAAGGGGGACCGGGGAGCTGTTTTTT.

The chain couples TRBV9 to TRBJ2-7, with 9 bases matching TRBD1. Trimming removed 3 bases from V and 3 bases from J; junction bases left unmatched: 4. The CDR3 has 14 amino acids. The germline CDR1 and CDR2 sequences are SGDLS and YYNGEE. The CDR3 DNA is TGTGCCAGCAGCGCGGGACAGGGTCACTACGAGCAGTACTTC. This translates into CASSAGQGHYEQYF.

The gene calls are TRBV5-8 and TRBJ1-2, with TRBD1 matching over 7 bases. Germline assignment: CDR1 SGHTS and CDR2 YDEGEE. V was clipped by 0 bases and J by 1 base; unmatched bases: 3. The length of the CDR3 is 15 residues. The CDR3 sequence is CASSLGQGLNYGYTF. The CDR3 DNA sequence: TGTGCCAGCAGCTTGGGACAGGGCCTTAACTATGGCTACACCTTC.

The chain combines TRBV18 with TRBJ1-1; 10 nucleotides line up with TRBD1. The CDR3 totals 15 residues. Germline V CDR1 and CDR2: KGHSH, LQKENI. The V segment lost 3 bases and the J segment 7 bases; nucleotides outside the gene matches: 8. The CDR3 DNA reads as TGTGCCAGCTCACCTGCCTTGGGACAGGGGATTGAAGCTTTCTTT. Its translation: CASSPALGQGIEAFF.

V and J are TRBV24-1 and TRBJ1-1; weak D call: TRBD1 (5 bases). V was clipped by 4 bases and J by 7 bases, with 12 bases between them. The CDR3 runs to 13 residues. Germline-derived CDR1 and CDR2 are KGHDR and SFDVKD. CDR3 loop: CATSDPGSGEAFF. The CDR3 DNA is TGTGCCACCAGTGACCCAGGGTCAGGTGAAGCTTTCTTT.

V is TRBV20-1 and J is TRBJ2-1; D is unresolved. Trimming pared 3 bases from V and 0 bases from J, leaving 6 bases between. Germline CDR1 reads DFQATT; CDR2 reads SNEGSKA (reference sequence). CDR3 size: 13 residues. CDR3 loop: CSASLGSYNEQFF. In DNA form, the CDR3 reads TGCAGTGCTAGTCTCGGCTCCTACAATGAGCAGTTCTTC.

The chain uses TRBV12-3 or TRBV12-4 and TRBJ1-2, with D tentatively TRBD1 (6 bases). This CDR3 has 13 residues. V was cut by 5 bases and J by 8 bases, with 15 bases left in between. The CDR3 DNA is TGTGCCAGCAGTCGGACAGCCCGCCAAGGCTACACCTTC. Amino acid sequence: CASSRTARQGYTF.